The rows below give T cell receptor beta chains drawn from one sample of a study of shared clonotypes between healthy human individuals. The protocol was immunoSEQ multiplex PCR, while the TCRdb copy is restricted to in-frame clones and leaves out a portion. This sample has some 200,000 clones, with approximately 62% found just once. The sequenced sample consisted of memory CD4+ T cells sorted from blood. The receptor source for this set is a man aged 30 to 45 in good health. Both conserved end residues are part of each CDR3.

>TRBV5-4|TRBJ2-7
CASSHDRGHEQYF
>TRBV4-1|TRBJ2-7
CASSQKGQGAFEQYF
>TRBV29-1|TRBJ1-1
CSVQDRGPGTEAFF
>TRBV7-2|TRBJ1-2
CASSFDDRGFVYGYTF
>TRBV7-2|TRBJ2-7
CASVGQGAREQYF
>TRBV6-6|TRBJ2-3
CASSTKDTQYF
>TRBV5-1|TRBJ2-2
CASQKLAGGNIGELFF
>TRBV28|TRBJ2-3
CASTGGGPDTQYF
>TRBV18|TRBJ2-7
CASAPGRGKVEQYF
>TRBV5-1|TRBJ1-4
CASSLNPDQGGKLFF
>TRBV6-5|TRBJ1-2
CASSYRAGRGYTF
>TRBV13|TRBJ1-2
CASSPRRNYGYTF
>TRBV14|TRBJ2-1
CASSHDPWGEQFF
>TRBV6-5|TRBJ1-1
CASISIGLSTEAFF
>TRBV7-2|TRBJ2-4
CASSLGLANIQYF
>TRBV6-1|TRBJ1-1
CASSEWEEAFF
>TRBV7-2|TRBJ2-1
CASSWDYNNEQFF
>TRBV18|TRBJ1-1
CASSPAGTGVNTEAFF
>TRBV20-1|TRBJ2-3
CSARETDTQYF
>TRBV7-8|TRBJ2-1
CASSLGRANEQFF
>TRBV2|TRBJ1-4
CASSGGTGNEKLFF
>TRBV6-6|TRBJ2-3
CASSQGLAGGTQYF
>TRBV14|TRBJ2-1
CASSQVTSGRIYNEQFF
>TRBV7-3|TRBJ2-7
CASSLMAASYEQYF
>TRBV5-1|TRBJ2-2
CASSLDGAYNTGELFF
>TRBV6-1|TRBJ1-2
CASSAEPGRHYGYTF
>TRBV4-3|TRBJ2-3
CASSQDVGQKLVPHTDTQYF
>TRBV6-5|TRBJ1-5
CASSYPGGVQHF
>TRBV11-2|TRBJ1-1
CASSLGQGFATEAFF